This is a list of T cell receptor beta chains from one sample in a study of Graves' ophthalmopathy and Graves' hyperthyroidism. A single record per CDR3 protein comes from TCRdb applying MiXCR to the multiplex PCR reads. The table records about 340,000 distinct CDR3 sequences, roughly 16% of them present only once. The sequencing sample was made of peripheral blood. The receptors here all came from an adult man with Graves' ophthalmopathy. Each CDR3 is given with its conserved first and last residue. A D gene is named only where the DNA matches it firmly. Expanded clones get a size class; other rows say once, few or many, or leave the size out.

abundance,v_gene,j_gene,d_gene,CDR3aa,CDR3nt
many,TRBV5-1,TRBJ2-2,TRBD1,CASSFNYAGQGTGELFF,TGCGCCAGCAGCTTTAACTACGCGGGACAGGGCACCGGGGAGCTGTTTTTT
many,TRBV6-2/TRBV6-3,TRBJ2-5,NA,CASSYPRQNQETQYF,TGTGCCAGCAGTTACCCCCGACAGAACCAAGAGACCCAGTACTTC
many,TRBV6-1,TRBJ2-7,NA,CASKDSLFSYEQYF,TGTGCCTCCAAGGACAGCCTTTTCTCCTACGAGCAGTACTTC
NA,TRBV3-1,TRBJ2-2,TRBD2,CASSYLAGGHTGELFF,TGTGCCAGCAGCTACTTAGCGGGAGGGCACACCGGGGAGCTGTTTTTT
many,TRBV12-3/TRBV12-4,TRBJ2-5,TRBD1,CASRSGTGLGETQYF,TGTGCCAGCAGGTCCGGGACAGGTTTAGGGGAGACCCAGTACTTC
many,TRBV6-2/TRBV6-3,TRBJ2-2,NA,CASSYEGLGTGELFF,TGTGCCAGCAGTTACGAGGGTTTGGGCACCGGGGAGCTGTTTTTT
many,TRBV11-2,TRBJ1-3,TRBD1,CASRQQGQSSGNTIYF,TGTGCCAGCAGACAACAGGGGCAGAGCTCTGGAAACACCATATATTTT
few,TRBV3-1,TRBJ1-3,NA,CASSQGDLGNTIYF,TGTGCCAGCAGCCAGGGGGACCTTGGAAACACCATATATTTT
many,TRBV10-3,TRBJ1-2,NA,CAISEGIGTAHLHTF,TGTGCCATCAGTGAGGGGATTGGGACTGCCCATCTTCACACCTTC
many,TRBV6-1,TRBJ2-5,NA,CASSEAPGMKTQYF,TGTGCCAGCAGTGAAGCACCGGGGATGAAGACCCAGTACTTC
many,TRBV20-1,TRBJ2-7,TRBD2,CSARGVPAGLAGPDTYEQYF,TGCAGTGCTAGAGGGGTCCCCGCGGGACTAGCGGGACCTGACACCTACGAGCAGTACTTC
many,TRBV6-1,TRBJ2-7,TRBD1,CASSQQGWEQYF,TGTGCCAGCAGCCAACAGGGGTGGGAGCAGTACTTC
NA,TRBV6-2/TRBV6-3,TRBJ2-5,TRBD1,CASSLPNRPSGQQETQYF,TGTGCCAGCAGTCTACCCAACCGCCCTTCGGGACAGCAAGAGACCCAGTACTTC
few,TRBV4-1,TRBJ1-5,NA,CASSQEWGYYQPQHF,TGCGCCAGCAGCCAAGAGTGGGGTTACTATCAGCCCCAGCATTTT
many,TRBV4-3,TRBJ2-2,NA,CASSQDFGAGAGELFF,TGCGCCAGCAGCCAAGATTTCGGTGCGGGGGCTGGGGAGCTGTTTTTT
many,TRBV28,TRBJ2-2,NA,CASTKIGGENTGELFF,TGTGCCAGCACCAAAATAGGGGGAGAGAACACCGGGGAGCTGTTTTTT
many,TRBV20-1,TRBJ2-7,NA,CSAAGTGRGEQYF,TGCAGTGCTGCCGGGACTGGACGCGGCGAGCAGTACTTC
many,TRBV6-2/TRBV6-3,TRBJ2-7,NA,CATRDTISSYEQYF,TGTGCCACCCGGGACACGATTTCCTCCTACGAGCAGTACTTC
many,TRBV2,TRBJ2-7,NA,CASSRTSNEQYF,TGTGCCAGCAGTCGAACTAGCAACGAGCAGTACTTC
many,TRBV28,TRBJ1-1,NA,CASSLQGHGDTEAFF,TGTGCCAGCAGTTTACAGGGGCACGGGGACACTGAAGCTTTCTTT
NA,TRBV12-3/TRBV12-4,TRBJ2-7,NA,CASSLVPRTYEQYF,TGTGCCAGCAGTTTAGTTCCGAGGACCTACGAGCAGTACTTC
NA,TRBV4-1,TRBJ1-2,NA,CASSQDEGIYGYTF,TGCGCCAGCAGCCAAGACGAGGGAATCTATGGCTACACCTTC
many,TRBV11-2,TRBJ2-7,NA,CASSLDQASYEQYF,TGTGCCAGCAGCTTAGATCAAGCCTCCTACGAGCAGTACTTC
many,TRBV5-5,TRBJ1-1,NA,CASSSIGASTTEAFF,TGTGCCAGCAGTTCTATCGGGGCTTCGACCACTGAAGCTTTCTTT
NA,TRBV2,TRBJ1-5,NA,CASSEMTTSNQPQHF,TGTGCCAGCAGTGAAATGACAACTAGCAATCAGCCCCAGCATTTT
few,TRBV12-3/TRBV12-4,TRBJ2-7,NA,CARPIDEQTYEQYF,TGTGCCAGGCCAATCGACGAGCAGACCTACGAGCAGTACTTC
many,TRBV20-1,TRBJ2-5,NA,CSATGKRQEQETQYF,TGCAGTGCCACCGGGAAACGACAGGAACAAGAGACCCAGTACTTC
many,TRBV11-1,TRBJ2-5,TRBD2,CASSLALGLAGGRETQYF,TGTGCCAGCAGCTTAGCCTTAGGACTAGCGGGGGGTCGGGAGACCCAGTACTTC
many,TRBV6-5,TRBJ2-7,TRBD2,CASSYDSGLAVKSSYEQYF,TGTGCCAGCAGTTACGATTCAGGACTAGCGGTAAAGAGCTCCTACGAGCAGTACTTC
many,TRBV5-1,TRBJ1-1,TRBD1,CASSHGQGWNTEAFF,TGCGCCAGCAGCCACGGACAGGGATGGAACACTGAAGCTTTCTTT
many,TRBV19,TRBJ2-3,NA,CASSIARGRTDTQYF,TGTGCCAGTAGTATAGCCCGGGGAAGAACAGATACGCAGTATTTT
many,TRBV2,TRBJ1-5,NA,CASSEAAPAGQPQHF,TGTGCCAGCAGTGAAGCCGCCCCAGCGGGACAGCCCCAGCATTTT
many,TRBV2,TRBJ2-7,TRBD1,CASKGDRADYEQYF,TGTGCCAGCAAAGGAGACAGGGCAGACTACGAGCAGTACTTC
many,TRBV30,TRBJ2-7,NA,CAWSVLGQGSSYEQYF,TGTGCCTGGAGTGTACTTGGGCAGGGGAGCTCCTACGAGCAGTACTTC
many,TRBV30,TRBJ1-3,NA,CAWSPGIRTGNTIYF,TGTGCCTGGAGTCCAGGGATAAGGACTGGAAACACCATATATTTT
many,TRBV12-3/TRBV12-4,TRBJ1-1,NA,CASSLGAGRALNTEAFF,TGTGCCAGCAGTTTAGGGGCGGGCAGGGCCTTGAACACTGAAGCTTTCTTT